This entry lists 23 T cell receptor beta chains sequenced from one sample in a study of blood T cell repertoires in COVID-19. Only in-frame clones appear in the TCRdb table, and some are missing; sequencing was by immunoSEQ multiplex PCR. Of 250,000 to 400,000 clones in the sample, roughly 89% were seen once. The specimen sequenced was PBMCs or T cells enriched from blood (not recorded which). Every receptor here comes from a man aged 60-69 years who had recovered from COVID-19.

V is TRBV11-3 and J is TRBJ2-2, with D hard to call. CDR1 is SGHNT, CDR2 YENEEA, per germline. There are 14 residues in the CDR3. The V gene lost 0 bases and the J gene lost 2 bases, with 4 bases spanning the gap. CDR3 DNA sequence: TGTGCCAGCAGCTTAGATCGTAACACCGGGGAGCTGTTTTTT. This gives the protein CASSLDRNTGELFF.

The chain is built from TRBV28 and TRBJ2-7; a possible D gene is TRBD2 (6 bases). Trimming cost V 9 bases and J 2 bases, with 14 bases left between them. Germline V lookup: CDR1 MDHEN, CDR2 SYDVKM. This CDR3 has 13 amino acids. In DNA form, the CDR3 reads TGTGCCAGTGGTCGGGAGAATCCCTACGAGCAGTACTTC. Its translation: CASGRENPYEQYF.

This clone was picked up one time. J is TRBJ1-5 and V is TRBV5-1, with TRBD1 identical over 7 bases. Trimming cost V 5 bases and J 0 bases; bases outside gene matches: 5. This CDR3 region has 15 residues. CDR1 and CDR2 from the germline V gene are SGHRS and YFSETQ. The CDR3 reads CASSSTGNSNQPQHF. CDR3 in DNA: TGCGCCAGCAGTTCGACAGGGAATAGCAATCAGCCCCAGCATTTT.

The rearrangement links TRBV7-3 to TRBJ2-1; TRBD2 is a possible D gene (6 bases). The length of the CDR3 is 16 residues. Germline V CDR1 and CDR2: SGHTA, FQGTGA. Trimming shortened V by 0 bases and J by 9 bases, and 18 bases separated the two germline ends. The CDR3: CASSLTSIGGGSEQFF. The CDR3 bases are TGTGCCAGCAGCTTAACTTCCATCGGGGGAGGAAGTGAGCAGTTCTTC.

As to this clone: The junction departs from germline at one end; a sequencing error may be responsible. The chain uses TRBV7-3 and TRBJ1-1; 8 nucleotides line up with TRBD1. Germline-derived CDR1 and CDR2 are SGHTA and FQGTGA. The CDR3 runs 14 residues. CDR3 protein: CASSLQGANPEAFF. Here the CDR3 DNA reads TGTGCCAGCAGCTTGCAGGGGGCGAACCCTGAAGCTTTCTTT.

The chain links TRBV6-2 or TRBV6-3 to TRBJ2-1, with 13 bases fitting TRBD2. The CDR3 runs to 16 residues. V shed 5 bases and J 6 bases; nucleotides not matched to a gene: 7. Germline CDR1 reads MNHEY; CDR2 reads SVGEGT. Here the CDR3 reads CASSKPGTSGINEQFF. As DNA, the CDR3 is TGTGCCAGCAGTAAACCCGGGACTAGCGGGATCAATGAGCAGTTCTTC.

The chain joins TRBV5-1 to TRBJ1-1, with 8 positions matching TRBD1. Germline CDR1 SGHRS, CDR2 YFSETQ. Trimming removed 0 bases from V and 3 bases from J; junction bases left unmatched: 1. This CDR3 spans 14 amino acids. The CDR3 sequence is CASSLVQGDTEAFF. The CDR3 region has the DNA TGCGCCAGCAGCTTGGTACAGGGGGACACTGAAGCTTTCTTT.

The chain couples TRBV2 to TRBJ2-7, with TRBD2 matching over 8 bases. V gave up 3 bases and J gave up 3 bases; unmatched junction bases: 7. The CDR3 extends over 15 amino acids. Per the germline V gene, CDR1 is SNHLY and CDR2 is FYNNEI. CDR3 nucleotides: TGTGCCAGCAGTGATTATACTAGCGGTAACTACGAGCAGTACTTC. Protein: CASSDYTSGNYEQYF.

J is TRBJ2-1 and V is TRBV3-1 (or the pseudogene TRBV3-2); TRBD2 matches 7 bases. The V gene's germline CDR1 is LGHDT and CDR2 YNNKEL (reference sequence). The V segment lost 4 bases and the J segment 16 bases; nucleotides outside the gene matches: 13. The length of the CDR3 is 13 residues. This chain's CDR3 is CASSPNLAGVCFF. CDR3 sequence (DNA): TGTGCCAGCAGCCCGAACCTGGCGGGAGTTTGTTTCTTC.

The chain carries TRBV6-5 and TRBJ1-1; 7 bases are shared with TRBD1. The CDR3 extends over 13 amino acids. CDR1 is MNHEY, CDR2 SVGAGI, per germline. After removal of 2 bases from V and 11 bases from J, the junction contained 8 bases not matched to a gene. The CDR3 here is CASSYATGVRAFF. CDR3 nucleotides: TGTGCCAGCAGTTACGCAACAGGGGTGAGGGCTTTCTTT.

The chain links TRBV5-1 to TRBJ1-2; 10 nucleotides align to TRBD1. The CDR3 extends over 14 amino acids. Germline CDR1 and CDR2: SGHRS and YFSETQ. V lost 4 bases and J lost 7; bases outside the gene matches: 7. The CDR3 DNA is TGCGCCAGCAGCGTGACAGGGGGCGAGACTGGCTACACCTTC. The encoded protein is CASSVTGGETGYTF.

The rearrangement uses TRBV7-2 and TRBJ2-1; possibly TRBD2 for D (6 bases). V gave up 3 bases and J gave up 0 bases, with 6 bases separating them. CDR1 is SGHTA and CDR2 is FQGNSA in the germline V gene. The CDR3 extends over 14 amino acids. The CDR3 sequence is CASSLTSSYNEQFF. CDR3 DNA sequence: TGTGCCAGCAGCTTGACTAGCTCCTACAATGAGCAGTTCTTC.

The chain has TRBV4-2 and TRBJ2-3, with 11 bases aligning to TRBD2. There are 15 residues in the CDR3. With V trimmed by 4 bases and J by 6 bases, 6 bases remained unmatched. CDR1 and CDR2 from the germline V gene are LGHNA and YNFKEQ. The CDR3: CASSLVLAGGDTQYF. The CDR3 DNA reads as TGTGCCAGCAGCCTTGTATTAGCGGGGGGGGATACGCAGTATTTT.

The chain is built from TRBV6-6 and TRBJ1-5; 9 nucleotides line up with TRBD1. Germline loops: CDR1 MNHNY, CDR2 SVGAGI (reference sequence). CDR3 length: 15 residues. Trimming took 4 bases from V and 2 from J; bases not matched to a gene: 3. The CDR3 region is CASSSTGGGNQPQHF. The CDR3 DNA sequence: TGTGCCAGCAGTTCGACAGGGGGGGGCAATCAGCCCCAGCATTTT.

This rearrangement joins TRBV24-1 to TRBJ1-5; no definite D call. Per germline, CDR1 KGHDR and CDR2 SFDVKD. The CDR3 is 14 residues long. Trimming took off 9 bases at V and 0 bases at J, with 11 bases between the two ends. CDR3 nucleotides: TGTGCCACCTGCGACTCGCTTAGCAATCAGCCCCAGCATTTT. It is translated as CATCDSLSNQPQHF.

This clone was recorded once. CDR3 DNA sequence: TGTGCCAGCAGACGTCTTATCGGAGGATCCTACGAGCAGTACTTC. Protein sequence: CASRRLIGGSYEQYF. The V call is TRBV28, the J call TRBJ2-7; weak D call: TRBD2 (5 bases). V dropped 6 bases and J dropped 1 base, with 16 bases sitting between them. CDR3 length: 15 residues. Germline values: CDR1 MDHEN, CDR2 SYDVKM.

This chain uses TRBV7-9 with TRBJ1-1; D unclear. The CDR3 runs to 14 residues. Per germline, CDR1 SEHNR and CDR2 FQNEAQ (reference sequence). V lost 3 bases and J lost 0, with 8 bases in between. CDR3: CASSFRDVNTEAFF. DNA for the CDR3: TGTGCCAGCAGCTTCCGAGATGTGAACACTGAAGCTTTCTTT. Supplemented by reference TRBV7-9 and TRBJ1-1, the full variable domain reads DTGVSQNPRHKITKRGQNVTFRCDPISEHNRLYWYRQTLGQGPEFLTYFQNEAQLEKSRLLSDRFSAERPKGSFSTLEIQRTEQGDSAMYLCASSFRDVNTEAFFGQGTRLTVV.

The CDR3 loop is CASSLQGGSYEQYF. As DNA, the CDR3 is TGTGCCAGCAGCCTACAGGGGGGTTCCTACGAGCAGTACTTC. V is TRBV28 and J is TRBJ2-7, with TRBD1 matching 8 bases. CDR1 is MDHEN and CDR2 is SYDVKM in the germline V gene. Trimming cost V 6 bases and J 1 base; bases outside gene matches: 5. This CDR3 is built from 14 residues.

The chain employs TRBV6-5 and TRBJ2-3; the match to TRBD1 covers 8 bases. The germline gives CDR1 MNHEY, CDR2 SVGAGI. The CDR3 loop spans 15 amino acids. The V segment lost 6 bases and the J segment 6 bases; nucleotides outside the gene matches: 11. CDR3 nucleotides: TGTGCCAGCAGCCCGGACAGGGTAACTCTCGATACGCAGTATTTT. It is translated as CASSPDRVTLDTQYF.

For this clone: The same CDR3 arises from other DNA sequences in this sample as well. The V and J genes are TRBV7-9 and TRBJ1-3, with D possibly being TRBD1 (6 bases). The germline V and J ends were trimmed by 6 bases and 0 bases, with 12 bases remaining between them. The germline gives CDR1 SEHNR, CDR2 FQNEAQ (reference sequence). CDR3 length: 15 residues. The CDR3 protein is CASRPTGDSGNTIYF. DNA of the CDR3: TGTGCCAGCAGACCGACAGGCGACTCTGGAAACACCATATATTTT.

The chain uses TRBV7-9 and TRBJ2-2, with D unresolved. From germline, CDR1 is SEHNR and CDR2 FQNEAQ (reference sequence). The CDR3 has 12 amino acids. Trimming left V 1 base short and J 8 bases short, with 5 bases between. DNA of the CDR3: TGTGCCAGCAGCTTAGTTAGTGGGGAGCTGTTTTTT. It yields the protein CASSLVSGELFF.

V gene TRBV19 combines with J gene TRBJ2-6, with TRBD1 as a possible D gene (5 bases). The CDR3 length is 16 residues. Germline CDR1 is LNHDA and CDR2 is SQIVND (reference sequence). With 3 bases removed from V and 0 bases from J, the gap between germline ends came to 9 bases. CDR3: CASSIGQTSGANVLTF. CDR3 sequence (DNA): TGTGCCAGTAGTATCGGACAAACCTCTGGGGCCAACGTCCTGACTTTC.

This sequence joins TRBV29-1 and TRBJ1-2, with TRBD1 matching over 11 bases. V dropped 6 bases and J dropped 5; count of bases not matched to a gene: 8. The length of the CDR3 is 14 residues. The V gene's germline CDR1 is SQVTM and CDR2 ANQGSEA. The DNA of the CDR3 is TGCAGCGTCCTAGACCGGGACAGGGGGTATGGCTACACCTTC. Encoded protein: CSVLDRDRGYGYTF. Supplemented by reference TRBV29-1 and TRBJ1-2, the full variable domain reads SAVISQKPSRDICQRGTSLTIQCQVDSQVTMMFWYRQQPGQSLTLIATANQGSEATYESGFVIDKFPISRPNLTFSTLTVSNMSPEDSSIYLCSVLDRDRGYGYTFGSGTRLTVV.